These T cell receptor beta chains were read from a single sample in a study of spatial heterogeneity in lung cancer. MiXCR, run by TCRdb on the 5' RACE reads, gives a single entry per CDR3 protein. The data show more than 6,500 distinct CDR3 sequences, more than 10% seen once. The source material was lung tumor tissue, sampled at surgery. These receptors were taken from a male donor with early-stage non-small cell lung cancer. The CDR3 runs from the conserved cysteine through the conserved F or W.

V: TRBV6-2/TRBV6-3
J: TRBJ1-1
CDR3: CASSRGQVNTEAFF

V: TRBV29-1
J: TRBJ2-2
CDR3: CSTSSGTDTGELFF

V: TRBV6-1
J: TRBJ1-1
CDR3: CASSPYRGGVDTEAFF

V: TRBV7-2
J: TRBJ2-7
CDR3: CASSGRALREQYF

V: TRBV6-2/TRBV6-3
J: TRBJ1-1
CDR3: CASRETGASTEAFF

V: TRBV9
J: TRBJ2-2
CDR3: CASSGYRGIAGELFF

V: TRBV20-1
J: TRBJ2-1
CDR3: CSAEGEDSALYNEQFF

V: TRBV20-1
J: TRBJ2-1
CDR3: CSARDHGGRNVANEQFF

V: TRBV4-1
J: TRBJ2-1
CDR3: CASSWGPEQFF

V: TRBV7-8
J: TRBJ1-4
CDR3: CASSIRTGPNEKLFF

V: TRBV4-1
J: TRBJ2-1
CDR3: CASSRQGEYNEQFF

V: TRBV5-4
J: TRBJ2-6
CDR3: CASSSPGISGANVLTF

V: TRBV28
J: TRBJ2-1
CDR3: CASSSRQGRSYNEQFF

V: TRBV27
J: TRBJ2-7
CDR3: CASSLSSSGRASYEQYF

V: TRBV7-9
J: TRBJ1-1
CDR3: CASDGWRTEAFF

V: TRBV3-1
J: TRBJ2-1
CDR3: CASSEGAGRVHEQFF

V: TRBV9
J: TRBJ1-1
CDR3: CASSVTGDTTEAFF

V: TRBV4-1
J: TRBJ1-5
CDR3: CASSWDRGVQPQHF

V: TRBV5-1
J: TRBJ2-3
CDR3: CASSWSDSSTDTQYF

V: TRBV7-2
J: TRBJ1-3
CDR3: CASSPTGNTIYF

V: TRBV6-5
J: TRBJ2-1
CDR3: CASSYGTSGRSEQFF

V: TRBV7-8
J: TRBJ1-2
CDR3: CASSLDDYGYTF

V: TRBV2
J: TRBJ2-1
CDR3: CASSITVGTFNEQFF

V: TRBV18
J: TRBJ2-4
CDR3: CASSPGQRDIQYF

V: TRBV27
J: TRBJ2-7
CDR3: CAVPPCPYEQYF

V: TRBV4-3
J: TRBJ2-1
CDR3: CASSQTSGRLSEQFF

V: TRBV20-1
J: TRBJ2-4
CDR3: CSAHQPLEREVKNIQYF

V: TRBV29-1
J: TRBJ1-2
CDR3: CSVDTDRMYGYTF

V: TRBV18
J: TRBJ2-2
CDR3: CASSPKGRDTGELFF

V: TRBV20-1
J: TRBJ2-7
CDR3: CSAREPGQPYEQYF

V: TRBV4-3
J: TRBJ1-4
CDR3: CASSQVSAVTDQNEKLFF

V: TRBV5-1
J: TRBJ2-6
CDR3: CASSLVGANVLTF

V: TRBV20-1
J: TRBJ2-5
CDR3: CSARSIAGGPGETQYF

V: TRBV7-2
J: TRBJ2-2
CDR3: CASSSAGSTGELFF

V: TRBV7-9
J: TRBJ2-7
CDR3: CASSRLAGGLNEQYF

V: TRBV27
J: TRBJ2-5
CDR3: CASSSGLAGGGGQYF

V: TRBV29-1
J: TRBJ2-2
CDR3: CSVGRGNTGELFF

V: TRBV12-3/TRBV12-4
J: TRBJ2-3
CDR3: CASSPPSAPTDTQYF

V: TRBV2
J: TRBJ2-5
CDR3: CASSSSRGETQYF

V: TRBV7-2
J: TRBJ2-3
CDR3: CASSFRSTATDTQYF